The 26 T cell receptor beta chains below come from one sample, sequenced in a study of shared clonotypes between healthy human individuals. In the naive CD8 group, cells lacked CD45RO and were positively selected for CCR7, so terminally differentiated effector memory CD45RA+ cells were left out. The protocol was immunoSEQ multiplex PCR, while the TCRdb copy is restricted to in-frame clones and leaves out a portion. This table has approximately 590,000 clones, roughly 95% appearing once. Sequencing input: naive CD8+ T cells sorted from blood. These receptors came from a young woman in good health.

The gene calls are TRBV4-1 and TRBJ2-1, with 12 bases lining up with TRBD2. V shed 6 bases and J 8 bases; nucleotides not matched to a gene: 8. This CDR3 is 15 amino acids long. Per the germline V gene, CDR1 is MGHRA and CDR2 is YSYEKL. The CDR3 DNA reads TGCGCCAGCAGTCTTCCGGGACTAGCGGGCGATGAGCAGTTCTTC. It specifies CASSLPGLAGDEQFF.

This chain uses TRBV28 with TRBJ2-7; 7 bases align to TRBD1. CDR1 is MDHEN, CDR2 SYDVKM, per germline. With V trimmed by 3 bases and J by 5 bases, 10 bases remained unmatched. This CDR3 has 15 amino acids. The CDR3 region has the DNA TGTGCCAGCAGTTTGTGGGACAGAGTACGTAACGAGCAGTACTTC. It codes for CASSLWDRVRNEQYF.

The chain recombines TRBV7-7 with TRBJ2-2; 12 bases are a match to TRBD2. Germline CDR1 is SSHAT and CDR2 is FNYEAQ (reference sequence). J gave up 3 bases and V 2 bases, and 4 bases lay outside the gene matches. CDR3 size: 17 residues. CDR3 region: CASSLSSGRAHTGELFF. DNA of the CDR3: TGTGCCAGCAGCTTATCTAGCGGGAGGGCCCACACCGGGGAGCTGTTTTTT.

As regards this clone: The sample carries other DNA sequences with the same CDR3. The chain has TRBV19 and TRBJ1-5; TRBD1 is a possible D gene (6 bases). The CDR3 length is 14 residues. The V gene lost 5 bases and the J gene lost 2 bases, with 10 bases spanning the gap. CDR1 and CDR2 (germline): LNHDA, SQIVND (reference sequence). The CDR3 spells CASSWGLGNQPQHF. The CDR3 DNA is TGTGCCAGTAGTTGGGGGCTTGGCAATCAGCCCCAGCATTTT.

The chain joins TRBV2 to TRBJ2-7, with D hard to call. The CDR3 spans 12 residues. V shed 5 bases and J shed 3 bases, with 8 bases lying between them. Germline V gene data show CDR1 as SNHLY and CDR2 as FYNNEI. CDR3 nucleotide sequence: TGTGCCAGCAGTCCAACTAACTACGAGCAGTACTTC. Translation gives CASSPTNYEQYF.

This chain links TRBV6-1 with TRBJ2-1; D unresolved. Trimming removed 3 bases from V and 7 bases from J, with 10 bases in between. Looked up from germline, CDR1 is MNHNS and CDR2 is SASEGT. This CDR3 comprises 13 residues. This chain's CDR3 is CASSDPLRNEQFF. The CDR3 DNA sequence: TGTGCCAGCAGTGATCCGCTGCGTAATGAGCAGTTCTTC.

The rearrangement joins TRBV5-6 to TRBJ2-1; 10 bases fit TRBD2. Trimming took 0 bases from V and 14 from J; bases not matched to a gene: 2. The germline gives CDR1 SGHDT, CDR2 YYEEEE. The CDR3 extends over 12 amino acids. CDR3 nucleotide sequence: TGTGCCAGCAGCTTGGGCCTAGCGGGAGAGTTCTTC. Its translation: CASSLGLAGEFF.

The J gene is TRBJ2-7, the V gene TRBV5-1, with TRBD1 matching 8 bases. This CDR3 has 15 amino acids. The junction had 8 bases not matched to a gene; V was cut back by 4 bases and J by 2 bases. The germline V gene encodes CDR1 SGHRS and CDR2 YFSETQ. The CDR3 region is CASSPTGAQTYEQYF. CDR3 nucleotides: TGCGCCAGCAGCCCGACAGGGGCCCAAACCTACGAGCAGTACTTC.

This rearrangement joins TRBV29-1 to TRBJ2-2, with 9 bases fitting TRBD1. The CDR3 contains 14 residues. V trimming: 1 base; J trimming: 4 bases; junction bases outside the gene matches: 1. In germline, CDR1 is SQVTM, CDR2 ANQGSEA. The DNA for the CDR3 is TGCAGCGTTGAAGGACAGGGGGGCACCGGGGAGCTGTTTTTT. Protein sequence: CSVEGQGGTGELFF.

This clone was seen just once. This chain uses TRBV27 with TRBJ2-1, with TRBD1 matching 7 bases. Germline CDR1 reads MNHEY; CDR2 reads SMNVEV (reference sequence). Trimming removed 8 bases from V and 0 bases from J; junction bases left unmatched: 7. The CDR3 sequence is 15 residues long. This chain's CDR3 is CASCLQGSSYNEQFF. For the CDR3, the DNA is TGTGCCAGCTGCCTACAGGGGAGCTCCTACAATGAGCAGTTCTTC.

The V and J genes are TRBV7-2 and TRBJ2-4; a weak D match, TRBD1 (5 bases). The V gene lost 4 bases and the J gene lost 5 bases, with 12 bases spanning the gap. Germline V gives CDR1 SGHTA, CDR2 FQGNSA. The CDR3 length is 14 residues. The CDR3 region is CASSSDDSQNIQYF. In nucleotides, the CDR3 is TGTGCCAGCAGCTCGGACGACAGTCAAAACATTCAGTACTTC.

This clone was recorded a few times. This sequence joins TRBV9 and TRBJ1-1; no clear D gene. The CDR3 has 13 amino acids. Germline V CDR1 and CDR2: SGDLS, YYNGEE. V gave up 3 bases and J gave up 7 bases, with 13 bases separating them. The chain's CDR3 is CASSASSGSEAFF. The CDR3 coding sequence is TGTGCCAGCAGCGCCAGTTCGGGGAGTGAAGCTTTCTTT.

The V gene is TRBV16, the J gene TRBJ2-1; a weak D match, TRBD2 (7 bases). The V gene's germline CDR1 is KGHSY and CDR2 FQNENV. V lost 6 bases and J lost 7, with 22 bases in between. The CDR3 loop spans 16 amino acids. CDR3 residues: CASSPIIQGGGNEQFF. CDR3 nucleotides: TGTGCCAGCAGTCCAATCATCCAGGGAGGGGGGAATGAGCAGTTCTTC.

The chain employs TRBV18 and TRBJ2-1; TRBD1 matches 7 bases. The trim removed 3 bases at V and 5 bases at J, leaving 7 bases unmatched. Germline V gene lookup returns CDR1 KGHSH and CDR2 LQKENI. The CDR3 is 15 amino acids. The CDR3 sequence is CASSPPTGNNNEQFF. Here the CDR3 DNA reads TGTGCCAGCTCACCTCCGACAGGGAACAACAATGAGCAGTTCTTC.

This chain joins TRBV27 and TRBJ1-2, with a weak D call TRBD1 (6 bases). From germline, CDR1 is MNHEY and CDR2 SMNVEV (reference sequence). This CDR3 region has 15 residues. Trimming shortened V by 4 bases and J by 1 base, and 13 bases separated the two germline ends. DNA for the CDR3: TGTGCCAGCAGTTCCGGGACATCTAGTAACTATGGCTACACCTTC. Residues: CASSSGTSSNYGYTF.

This chain uses TRBV6-5 with TRBJ2-1, with 7 bases matching TRBD1. The CDR3 spans 15 residues. The germline V gene encodes CDR1 MNHEY and CDR2 SVGAGI. Trimming removed 5 bases from V and 9 bases from J; junction bases left unmatched: 13. The CDR3 sequence is CASSTTGNIKFEQFF. CDR3 coding DNA: TGTGCCAGCAGTACGACAGGGAACATAAAATTTGAGCAGTTCTTC.

This chain uses TRBV23-1 with TRBJ1-1; D remains ambiguous. TRBV23-1 is reported as an ORF; its role is uncertain. The CDR3 runs to 13 residues. The V and J ends lost 4 bases and 6 bases respectively, with 12 bases between them. DNA for the CDR3: TGCGCCAGCAGTCCGTGGTGGTGGCCTGAAGCTTTCTTT. It encodes CASSPWWWPEAFF.

The chain couples TRBV5-1 to TRBJ2-7; D not resolved. Germline V gives CDR1 SGHRS, CDR2 YFSETQ. The CDR3 sequence is 15 residues long. V was clipped by 2 bases and J by 3 bases, with 15 bases between them. The CDR3 protein is CASSFNQVLGYEQYF. CDR3 nucleotides: TGCGCCAGCAGCTTCAATCAGGTGCTGGGCTACGAGCAGTACTTC.

The chain has TRBV2 and TRBJ1-1, with TRBD1 matching over 7 bases. CDR3 length: 13 amino acids. V lost 6 bases and J lost 4; bases outside the gene matches: 5. The germline V gene has CDR1 SNHLY and CDR2 FYNNEI. The CDR3 loop reads CASRKQGSTEAFF. In DNA, the CDR3 is TGTGCCAGCAGGAAACAGGGGAGCACTGAAGCTTTCTTT.

The chain recombines TRBV27 with TRBJ2-7, with D possibly being TRBD1 (5 bases). In germline, CDR1 is MNHEY, CDR2 SMNVEV (reference sequence). The CDR3 loop spans 15 amino acids. V was trimmed by 1 base and J by 5 bases, leaving 15 bases between them. CDR3 region: CASSLYRTLLHEQYF. CDR3 in DNA: TGTGCCAGCAGTTTATACCGGACACTTCTCCACGAGCAGTACTTC.

As regards this clone: The sample has other DNA sequences that encode this CDR3 too. The V gene is TRBV5-6, the J gene TRBJ2-7, with 9 bases aligning to TRBD1. Trimming took 0 bases from V and 2 from J; bases not matched to a gene: 0. Germline CDR1 SGHDT, CDR2 YYEEEE. This CDR3 is built from 14 residues. The CDR3 loop is CASSLGTGAYEQYF. The DNA of the CDR3 is TGTGCCAGCAGCTTGGGGACAGGGGCCTACGAGCAGTACTTC.

The chain carries TRBV30 and TRBJ1-2; no clear D. This CDR3 has 12 residues. V lost 4 bases and J lost 4, with 10 bases in between. Germline assignment: CDR1 GTSNPN and CDR2 SVGIG (reference sequence). The DNA for the CDR3 is TGTGCCTGGATGCTCGGCGGCTATGGCTACACCTTC. Its translation is CAWMLGGYGYTF.

The chain has TRBV27 and TRBJ2-1, with 9 bases fitting TRBD2. There are 16 residues in the CDR3. V dropped 2 bases and J dropped 7; count of bases not matched to a gene: 9. Germline V lookup: CDR1 MNHEY, CDR2 SMNVEV (reference sequence). The CDR3 loop reads CASSLNRAGGRNEQFF. In DNA, the CDR3 is TGTGCCAGCAGTTTAAACCGAGCGGGAGGTAGAAATGAGCAGTTCTTC.

The chain's CDR3 is CASSEASSGYGELFF. The CDR3 DNA is TGTGCCAGCAGTGAAGCGTCTAGTGGGTACGGGGAGCTGTTTTTT. The chain joins TRBV2 to TRBJ2-2; D is uncertain. Germline values: CDR1 SNHLY, CDR2 FYNNEI. Trimming cost V 0 bases and J 7 bases, with 12 bases left between them. This CDR3 has 15 residues.

The V and J genes are TRBV5-1 and TRBJ2-1; a weak D match, TRBD2 (6 bases). The CDR3 contains 18 residues. V lost 3 bases and J lost 2, with 21 bases in between. Per the germline V gene, CDR1 is SGHRS and CDR2 is YFSETQ. Here the CDR3 reads CASSSHSMGEVPYNEQFF. The CDR3 coding sequence is TGCGCCAGCAGCTCCCACAGTATGGGGGAGGTCCCCTACAATGAGCAGTTCTTC.

The chain recombines TRBV28 with TRBJ1-2; 10 nucleotides align to TRBD1. Germline loops: CDR1 MDHEN, CDR2 SYDVKM. This CDR3 region has 15 residues. With V trimmed by 5 bases and J by 4 bases, 7 bases remained unmatched. CDR3 sequence reads: CASSLPDRGIYGYTF. The CDR3, as DNA: TGTGCCAGCAGTCTACCGGACAGGGGGATCTATGGCTACACCTTC.